One sample yielded the 10 T cell receptor beta chains listed below, sequenced in a study of hypomethylating agent response in myelodysplastic syndrome (dated by TCRdb to about 2021). Library preparation used the immunoSEQ multiplex PCR assay. TCRdb provides this immuneACCESS table in a form limited to in-frame rearrangements. Some clones are lacking; in checked studies, under half of them reflect an unresolved V gene, and why the rest are absent is not known. Here the sample has about 5,400 clones; about 90% occur a single time. Jointly, the top ten make up approximately 10% of the sample. Sequenced material: bone marrow, taken before or after starting hypomethylating agent treatment for myelodysplastic syndrome (not recorded which). These receptors came from a human donor with myelodysplastic syndrome.

The genes are TRBV7-9 and TRBJ2-5; D remains unclear. The DNA end is more similar to TRBJ2-7, so the J call may be wrong. The CDR3 totals 15 residues. Germline CDR1 and CDR2: SEHNR and FQNEAQ (reference sequence). The CDR3: CASSLALGQTYEQYF. CDR3 nucleotides: TGTGCCAGCAGCTTAGCGTTGGGCCAAACCTACGAGCAGTACTTC.

V is TRBV30 and J is TRBJ1-3, with D possibly TRBD1 on 5 matching bases. Germline loops: CDR1 GTSNPN, CDR2 SVGIG (reference sequence). This CDR3 contains 13 residues. Trimming took off 8 bases at V and 0 bases at J, with 11 bases between the two ends. The CDR3, as DNA: TGTGCCCTAAAAGGGGTCTCTGGAAACACCATATATTTT. It encodes CALKGVSGNTIYF.

This sequence joins TRBV10-3 and TRBJ1-4; D call uncertain. The germline V and J ends were trimmed by 0 bases and 6 bases, with 11 bases remaining between them. Germline V gene data show CDR1 as ENHRY and CDR2 as SYGVKD. The CDR3 runs to 15 residues. The CDR3 is CAISESAEPDEKLFF. The CDR3 DNA reads as TGTGCCATCAGTGAGTCGGCCGAGCCGGATGAAAAACTGTTTTTT.

The chain couples TRBV6-1 to TRBJ2-1; D call uncertain. This CDR3 is 15 amino acids long. With 1 base removed from V and 0 bases from J, the gap between germline ends came to 7 bases. The germline V gene has CDR1 MNHNS and CDR2 SASEGT. The CDR3 bases are TGTGCCAGCAGTGAAGGGAGTACCTCCTACAATGAGCAGTTCTTC. Its translation is CASSEGSTSYNEQFF.

The chain has TRBV28 and TRBJ1-1; maybe TRBD1 (6 bases). Germline V lookup: CDR1 MDHEN, CDR2 SYDVKM. There are 15 residues in the CDR3. Trimming cost V 5 bases and J 3 bases, with 16 bases left between them. CDR3 bases: TGTGCCAGCAGTCCCCAAAGGGGGGCGCACACTGAAGCTTTCTTT. Translating it yields CASSPQRGAHTEAFF.

Note on this clone: An end of the junction differs from the germline gene, which may be a read error. V usage is TRBV9 and J usage is TRBJ2-2, with D hard to call. The CDR3 runs to 17 residues. CDR1 is SGDLS and CDR2 is YYNGEE in the germline V gene. The CDR3 coding sequence is TGTGCCAGCCGCGTTGGGGATAGCCTTAGGTTTACCGGGGAGCTGTTTTTT. Its translation is CASRVGDSLRFTGELFF.

The chain combines TRBV21-1 with TRBJ1-5; TRBD1 reflects the table's D call only, with no check against the DNA. TRBV21-1 is deemed a pseudogene. The CDR3 contains 15 residues. CDR3 sequence reads: CASSNPGTQNQPQHF. CDR3 bases: TGTGCCAGCAGCAACCCCGGGACACAAAATCAGCCCCAGCATTTT.

This sequence joins TRBV5-4 and TRBJ2-2, with D unresolved. The CDR3 loop spans 14 amino acids. The germline V and J ends were trimmed by 0 bases and 6 bases, with 9 bases remaining between them. Germline CDR1 reads SGHNT; CDR2 reads YYREEE (reference sequence). The CDR3 bases are TGTGCCAGCAGCTTGGGGGGTCGGGCCGGGGAGCTGTTTTTT. This sequence encodes CASSLGGRAGELFF.

This chain joins TRBV25-1 and TRBJ1-6; a weak D match, TRBD1 (5 bases). The CDR3 sequence is 15 residues long. In germline, CDR1 is MGHDK, CDR2 SYGVNS. V was clipped by 1 base and J by 10 bases, with 14 bases between them. In nucleotides, the CDR3 is TGTGCCAGCAGTGAATTTCGGCGGGGGAACTCACCCCTCCACTTT. This encodes CASSEFRRGNSPLHF.

The rearrangement links TRBV19 to TRBJ2-1, with TRBD2 matching over 9 bases. Germline V lookup: CDR1 LNHDA, CDR2 SQIVND (reference sequence). The CDR3 length is 15 residues. Unmatched junction bases numbered 4, after V lost 5 bases and J lost 2 bases. The CDR3 DNA reads as TGTGCCAGTAGTCTTAGCGGGAGTCCCTACAATGAGCAGTTCTTC. This encodes CASSLSGSPYNEQFF.